This section outlines one TCR beta chain sequence together with its context. This CDR3 contains 14 residues. Per the germline V gene, CDR1 is LNHDA and CDR2 is SQIVND (reference sequence). Trimming took 4 bases from V and 9 from J; bases not matched to a gene: 9. The assay was immunoSEQ multiplex PCR, and TCRdb's table has in-frame clones only and misses some. The sample has some 150,000 clones; about 92% are singletons. This sample was taken from a study of T cell responses to AZD1222 COVID-19 vaccine. Second doses at about 4 or about 12 weeks were pooled. The J gene is TRBJ1-5, the V gene TRBV19; TRBD1 aligns across 7 bases. The TCR sequence derives from an adult who received the AZD1222 COVID-19 vaccine. The sequencing here drew on peripheral blood, taken 28 days after the second AZD1222 dose. This chain's CDR3 is CASSSLTGFAPQHF. For the CDR3, the DNA is TGTGCCAGTAGTAGCTTGACAGGGTTTGCGCCCCAGCATTTT.